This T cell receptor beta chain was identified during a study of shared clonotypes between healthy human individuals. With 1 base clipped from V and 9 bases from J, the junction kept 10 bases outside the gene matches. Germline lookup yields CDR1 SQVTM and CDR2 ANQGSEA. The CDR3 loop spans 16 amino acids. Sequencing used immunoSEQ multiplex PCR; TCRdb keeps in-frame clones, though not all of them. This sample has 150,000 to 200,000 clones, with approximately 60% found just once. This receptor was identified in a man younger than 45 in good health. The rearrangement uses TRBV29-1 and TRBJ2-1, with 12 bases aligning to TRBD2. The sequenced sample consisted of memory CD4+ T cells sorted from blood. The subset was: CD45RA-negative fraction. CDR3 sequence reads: CSVEGLAGGPTGEQFF. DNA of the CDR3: TGCAGCGTTGAAGGCCTAGCGGGAGGGCCTACGGGTGAGCAGTTCTTC.